A single T cell receptor beta chain is shown here with its context. This record comes from a study of blood T cells in healthy people across ages. The second PCR ran about 6 to 12 cycles with a sample-barcoded 5' primer and J-beta primers. TCRdb reanalysed the 5' RACE reads using MiXCR and keeps one entry per CDR3 protein. The repertoire includes about 780,000 distinct CDR3 sequences, approximately 65% of them detected once, and roughly a quarter sits in the top ten. This CDR3 is 11 amino acids long. Trimming shortened V by 6 bases and J by 5 bases, and 9 bases separated the two germline ends. Germline-derived CDR1 and CDR2 are DFQATT and SNEGSKA (reference sequence).

The genes are TRBV20-1 and TRBJ2-3; D not resolved. The receptor was isolated from a man aged 25-40 years in good health. The sample was blood. The CDR3 nucleotides read TGCAGTGCCCCGGAGCTAGATACGCAGTATTTT. Translated: CSAPELDTQYF.